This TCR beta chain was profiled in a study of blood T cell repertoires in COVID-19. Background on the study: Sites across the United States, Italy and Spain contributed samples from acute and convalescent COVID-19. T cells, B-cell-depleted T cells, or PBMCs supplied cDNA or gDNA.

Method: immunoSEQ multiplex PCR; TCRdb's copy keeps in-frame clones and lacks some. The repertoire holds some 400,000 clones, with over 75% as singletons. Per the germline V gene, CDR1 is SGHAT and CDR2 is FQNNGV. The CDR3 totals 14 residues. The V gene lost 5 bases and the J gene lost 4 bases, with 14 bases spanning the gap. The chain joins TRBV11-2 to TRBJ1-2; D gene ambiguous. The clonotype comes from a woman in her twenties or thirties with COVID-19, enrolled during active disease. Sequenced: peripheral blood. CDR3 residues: CASSPIPSVYGYTF. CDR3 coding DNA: TGTGCCAGCAGCCCGATTCCGTCAGTCTATGGCTACACCTTC.